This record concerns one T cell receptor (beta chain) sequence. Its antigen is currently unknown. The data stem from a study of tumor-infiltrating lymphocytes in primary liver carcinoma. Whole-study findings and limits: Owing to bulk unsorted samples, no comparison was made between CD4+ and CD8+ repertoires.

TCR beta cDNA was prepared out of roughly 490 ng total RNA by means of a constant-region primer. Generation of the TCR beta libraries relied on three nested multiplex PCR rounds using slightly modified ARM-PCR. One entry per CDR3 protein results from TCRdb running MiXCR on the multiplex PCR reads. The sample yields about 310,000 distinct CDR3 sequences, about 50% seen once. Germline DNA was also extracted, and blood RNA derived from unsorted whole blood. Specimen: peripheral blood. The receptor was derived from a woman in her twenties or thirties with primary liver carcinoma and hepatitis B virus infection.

The CDR3 DNA reads as TGTGCCAGCAGCTTGGGACTAAACACAAGGGAGCTGTTTTTT. Protein sequence: CASSLGLNTRELFF. The V and J genes are TRBV11-2 and TRBJ2-2, with 7 positions matching TRBD2. The CDR3 is made up of 14 amino acids. Germline V gene data show CDR1 as SGHAT and CDR2 as FQNNGV. V shed 3 bases and J 9 bases; nucleotides not matched to a gene: 7. Complete variable domain (other parts from reference TRBV11-2 and TRBJ2-2): EAGVAQSPRYKIIEKRQSVAFWCNPISGHATLYWYQQILGQGPKLLIQFQNNGVVDDSQLPKDRFSAERLKGVDSTLKIQPAKLEDSAVYLCASSLGLNTRELFFGEGSRLTVL.